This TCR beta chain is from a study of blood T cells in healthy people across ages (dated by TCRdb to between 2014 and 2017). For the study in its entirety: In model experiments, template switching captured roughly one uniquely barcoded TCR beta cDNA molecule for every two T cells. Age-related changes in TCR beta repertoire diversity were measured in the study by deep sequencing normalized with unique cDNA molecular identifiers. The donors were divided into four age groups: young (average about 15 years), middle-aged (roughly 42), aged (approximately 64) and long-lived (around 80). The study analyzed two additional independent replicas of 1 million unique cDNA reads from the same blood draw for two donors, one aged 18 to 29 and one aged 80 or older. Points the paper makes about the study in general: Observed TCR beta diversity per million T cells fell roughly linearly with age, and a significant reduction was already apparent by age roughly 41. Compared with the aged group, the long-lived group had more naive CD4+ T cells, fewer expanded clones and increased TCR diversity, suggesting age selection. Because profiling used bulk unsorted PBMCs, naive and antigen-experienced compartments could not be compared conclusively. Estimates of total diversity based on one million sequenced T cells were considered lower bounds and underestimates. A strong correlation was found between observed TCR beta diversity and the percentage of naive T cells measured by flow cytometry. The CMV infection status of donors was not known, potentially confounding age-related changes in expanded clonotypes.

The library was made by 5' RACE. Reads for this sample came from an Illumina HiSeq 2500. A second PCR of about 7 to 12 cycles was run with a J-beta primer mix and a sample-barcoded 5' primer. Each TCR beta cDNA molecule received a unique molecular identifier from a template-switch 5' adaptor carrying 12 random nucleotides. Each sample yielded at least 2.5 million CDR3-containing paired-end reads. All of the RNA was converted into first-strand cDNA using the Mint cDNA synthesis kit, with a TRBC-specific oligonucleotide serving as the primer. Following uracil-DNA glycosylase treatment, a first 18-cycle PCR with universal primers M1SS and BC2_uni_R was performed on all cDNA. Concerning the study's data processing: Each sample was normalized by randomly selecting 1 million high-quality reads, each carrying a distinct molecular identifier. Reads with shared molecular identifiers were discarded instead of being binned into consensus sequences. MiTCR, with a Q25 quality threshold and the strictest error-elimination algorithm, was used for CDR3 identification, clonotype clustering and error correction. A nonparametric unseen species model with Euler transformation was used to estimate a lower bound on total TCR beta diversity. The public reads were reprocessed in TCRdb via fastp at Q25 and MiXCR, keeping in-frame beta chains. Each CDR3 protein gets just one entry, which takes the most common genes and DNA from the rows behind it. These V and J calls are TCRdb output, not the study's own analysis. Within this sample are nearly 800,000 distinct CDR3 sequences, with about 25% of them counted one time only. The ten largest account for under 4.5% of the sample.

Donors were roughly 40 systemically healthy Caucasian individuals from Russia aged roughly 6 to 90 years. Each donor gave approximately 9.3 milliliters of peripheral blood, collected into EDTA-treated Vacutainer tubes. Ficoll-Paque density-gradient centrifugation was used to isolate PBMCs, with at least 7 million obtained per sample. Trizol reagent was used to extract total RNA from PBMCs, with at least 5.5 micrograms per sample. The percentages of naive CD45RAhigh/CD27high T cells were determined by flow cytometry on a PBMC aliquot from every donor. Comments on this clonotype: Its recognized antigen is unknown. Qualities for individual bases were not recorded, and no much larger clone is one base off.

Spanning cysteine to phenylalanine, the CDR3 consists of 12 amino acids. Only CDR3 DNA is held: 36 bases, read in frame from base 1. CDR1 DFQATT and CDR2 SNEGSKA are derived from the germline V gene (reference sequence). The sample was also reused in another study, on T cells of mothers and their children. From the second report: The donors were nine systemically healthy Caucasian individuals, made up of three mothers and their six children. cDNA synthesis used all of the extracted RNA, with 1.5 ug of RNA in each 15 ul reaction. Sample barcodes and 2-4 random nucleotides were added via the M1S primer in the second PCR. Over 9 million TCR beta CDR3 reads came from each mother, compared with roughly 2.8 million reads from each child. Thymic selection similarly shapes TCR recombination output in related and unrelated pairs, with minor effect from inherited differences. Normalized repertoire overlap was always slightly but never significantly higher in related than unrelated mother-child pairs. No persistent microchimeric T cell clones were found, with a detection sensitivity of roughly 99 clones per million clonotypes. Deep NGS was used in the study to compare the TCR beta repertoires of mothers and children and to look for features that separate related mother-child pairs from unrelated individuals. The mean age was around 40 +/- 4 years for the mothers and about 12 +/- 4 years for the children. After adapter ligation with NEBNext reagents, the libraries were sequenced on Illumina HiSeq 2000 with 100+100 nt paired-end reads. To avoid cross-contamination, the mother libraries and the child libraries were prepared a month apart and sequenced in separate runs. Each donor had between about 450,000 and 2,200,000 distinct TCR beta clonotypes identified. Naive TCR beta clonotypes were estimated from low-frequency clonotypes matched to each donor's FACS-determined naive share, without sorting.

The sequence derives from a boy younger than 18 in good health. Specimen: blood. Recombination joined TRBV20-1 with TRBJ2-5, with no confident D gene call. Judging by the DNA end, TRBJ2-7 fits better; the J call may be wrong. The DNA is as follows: TGCAGTGCTAGAGAAACCGCCCACGAGCAGTACTTC. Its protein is CSARETAHEQYF.